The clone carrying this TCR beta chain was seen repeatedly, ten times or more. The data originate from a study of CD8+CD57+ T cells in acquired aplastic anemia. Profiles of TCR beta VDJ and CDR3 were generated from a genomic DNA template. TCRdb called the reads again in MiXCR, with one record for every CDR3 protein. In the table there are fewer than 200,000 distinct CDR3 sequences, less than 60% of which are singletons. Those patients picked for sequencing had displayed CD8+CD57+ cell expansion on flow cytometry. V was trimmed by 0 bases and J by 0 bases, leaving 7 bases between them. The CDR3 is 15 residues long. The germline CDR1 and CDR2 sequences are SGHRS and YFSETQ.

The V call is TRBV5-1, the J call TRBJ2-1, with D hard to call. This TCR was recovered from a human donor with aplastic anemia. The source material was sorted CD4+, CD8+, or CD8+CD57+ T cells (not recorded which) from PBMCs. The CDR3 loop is CASSLDWSSYNEQFF. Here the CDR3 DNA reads TGCGCCAGCAGCTTGGATTGGAGCTCCTACAATGAGCAGTTCTTC.